What follows describes a single T cell receptor beta chain. The data derive from a study of T cells after yellow fever vaccination. TCRdb used MiXCR to reprocess the 5' RACE reads, holding one entry per CDR3 protein. The repertoire holds roughly 350,000 distinct CDR3 sequences, with approximately 4% as singletons. Germline V CDR1 and CDR2: MNHEY, SVGAGI. The CDR3 has 15 residues. J was trimmed by 8 bases and V by 4 bases; bases with no gene match: 9. The origin of this receptor is a man aged 18 to 35 who received the YFV17D yellow fever vaccine. The sample consisted of PBMCs, taken 5 days after the yellow fever booster vaccination. The rearrangement joins TRBV6-5 to TRBJ1-4; 8 positions agree with TRBD1. The chain's CDR3 is CASSSITGGREKLFF. The CDR3 region has the DNA TGTGCCAGCAGTTCCATTACAGGGGGTCGAGAAAAACTGTTTTTT.